This TCR beta chain was retrieved from a study of resident and recirculating memory T cells in vitiligo. Here immunoSEQ multiplex PCR was the method, and the copy in TCRdb shows in-frame clones only, minus some. Seen here are roughly 76,000 clones, approximately 93% observed once, and the top ten hold roughly 5%. With V trimmed by 4 bases and J by 6 bases, 11 bases remained unmatched. The CDR3 has 17 amino acids. Germline V gene sequence: CDR1 SGHNT, CDR2 YYREEE (reference sequence). The rearrangement links TRBV5-4 to TRBJ1-6; 9 nucleotides align to TRBD1. The sequenced material came from blood. The clonotype was recovered from a male donor with vitiligo. CDR3 protein: CASSQTPGDRVNSPLHF. CDR3 DNA sequence: TGTGCCAGCAGCCAGACACCGGGGGACAGGGTTAATTCACCCCTCCACTTT.